These 17 T cell receptor beta chains were sequenced from one sample in a study of blood T cell repertoires in COVID-19. Here immunoSEQ multiplex PCR was the method, and the copy in TCRdb shows in-frame clones only, minus some. The sample lists a few hundred thousand clones, roughly 88% occurring once. Sequenced: PBMCs or T cells enriched from blood (not recorded which). The origin of the receptors is a woman in her twenties or thirties who had recovered from COVID-19.

V and J are TRBV3-1 (or the pseudogene TRBV3-2) and TRBJ1-2; 9 nucleotides match TRBD1. Germline CDR1 is LGHDT and CDR2 is YNNKEL (reference sequence). This CDR3 has 14 residues. With 5 bases clipped from V and 7 bases from J, the junction kept 8 bases outside the gene matches. Written as DNA, the CDR3 is TGTGCCAGCAGCTTTTGGACAGGGGAGAGTGGCTACACCTTC. Residues: CASSFWTGESGYTF.

V is TRBV7-9 and J is TRBJ2-1, with D unclear. Looked up from germline, CDR1 is SEHNR and CDR2 is FQNEAQ (reference sequence). The V end was cut by 1 base, the J end by 7 bases, with 5 bases between. The CDR3 is 12 amino acids. The CDR3 DNA sequence: TGTGCCAGCAGCTTAGGGCAGAATGAGCAGTTCTTC. Amino acids: CASSLGQNEQFF.

The chain carries TRBV5-1 and TRBJ1-4; D possibly corresponds to TRBD1 (6 bases). The germline V gene has CDR1 SGHRS and CDR2 YFSETQ. The CDR3 is 15 amino acids. V lost 2 bases to trimming and J lost 2 bases, with 10 bases between them. The CDR3 loop is CASSFTGFTNEKLFF. The CDR3 coding sequence is TGCGCCAGCAGCTTTACAGGGTTTACTAATGAAAAACTGTTTTTT.

V gene TRBV18 combines with J gene TRBJ1-4; tentative D call: TRBD1 (6 bases). Trimming left V 6 bases short and J 4 bases short, with 12 bases between. The CDR3 is 14 residues long. The germline CDR1 and CDR2 sequences are KGHSH and LQKENI. The CDR3 sequence: CASSPTGINEKLFF. DNA of the CDR3: TGTGCCAGCTCGCCGACAGGAATTAATGAAAAACTGTTTTTT.

This clone has a single count. J is TRBJ1-5 and V is TRBV30; a possible D gene is TRBD1 (6 bases). Germline V gives CDR1 GTSNPN, CDR2 SVGIG (reference sequence). The V end lost 7 bases, the J end lost 6 bases, and 19 bases lay between the germline ends. CDR3 length: 14 amino acids. CDR3 protein: CASSEGGLSQPQHF. The CDR3, as DNA: TGTGCCTCGTCCGAGGGGGGGCTGAGTCAGCCCCAGCATTTT.

This sequence joins TRBV5-1 and TRBJ1-4; no clear D. Germline V gives CDR1 SGHRS, CDR2 YFSETQ. This CDR3 is 18 amino acids long. V shed 2 bases and J shed 0 bases, with 17 bases lying between them. The CDR3 sequence: CASSFALNSGTTNEKLFF. As DNA, the CDR3 is TGCGCCAGCAGCTTCGCCTTAAACTCAGGAACAACTAATGAAAAACTGTTTTTT.

This clone was seen a single time. The gene calls are TRBV18 and TRBJ2-1; 10 positions match TRBD1. This CDR3 is 15 amino acids long. CDR1 is KGHSH and CDR2 is LQKENI in the germline V gene. V shed 1 base and J 15 bases; nucleotides not matched to a gene: 12. This CDR3 reads CASSPLTPGQGTLFF. CDR3 nucleotides: TGTGCCAGCTCACCACTTACGCCGGGACAGGGGACTCTGTTCTTC.

This clone has only a few counts. The chain couples TRBV2 to TRBJ1-1, with 9 bases aligning to TRBD1. The CDR3 is made up of 13 amino acids. With 3 bases clipped from V and 14 bases from J, the junction kept 10 bases outside the gene matches. Per the germline V gene, CDR1 is SNHLY and CDR2 is FYNNEI. The CDR3 DNA reads as TGTGCCAGCAGTGACCCCAGACAGGGGGTTGAGTTCTTT. It translates to CASSDPRQGVEFF.

The chain couples TRBV19 to TRBJ1-1, with 8 bases lining up with TRBD1. Germline V gives CDR1 LNHDA, CDR2 SQIVND (reference sequence). With 4 bases clipped from V and 7 bases from J, the junction kept 11 bases outside the gene matches. CDR3 length: 15 amino acids. In nucleotides, the CDR3 is TGTGCCAGTAGTAACCGACAGGGGTCACCTTTTGAAGCTTTCTTT. Its protein product is CASSNRQGSPFEAFF.

This clone was counted only a few times. Distinct nucleotide sequences in the sample also encode this CDR3. The chain recombines TRBV9 with TRBJ1-1; D uncertain. Trimming took 0 bases from V and 2 from J, leaving 5 bases between them. Germline values: CDR1 SGDLS, CDR2 YYNGEE. The CDR3 is 13 residues long. CDR3 amino acids: CASSVAKNTEAFF. As DNA, the CDR3 is TGTGCCAGCAGCGTAGCTAAAAACACTGAAGCTTTCTTT.

This clone was counted only a few times. This rearrangement joins TRBV18 to TRBJ1-2; TRBD1 agrees at 8 bases. The germline V gene has CDR1 KGHSH and CDR2 LQKENI. Trimming removed 5 bases from V and 3 bases from J; junction bases left unmatched: 14. The CDR3 spans 17 residues. The CDR3 nucleotides read TGTGCCAGCTCAGCTCTTCAGAGTGGACAGGGAGACTATGGCTACACCTTC. It translates to CASSALQSGQGDYGYTF.

The J gene is TRBJ1-1, the V gene TRBV3-1 (or the pseudogene TRBV3-2); D may be TRBD1 (5 bases). The CDR3 consists of 14 residues. The ends were cut back, 0 bases at V and 8 bases at J, with 13 bases in the middle. Germline CDR1 and CDR2: LGHDT and YNNKEL (reference sequence). CDR3 sequence reads: CASSQDRVRAEAFF. CDR3 nucleotides: TGTGCCAGCAGCCAAGACAGGGTTAGGGCCGAAGCTTTCTTT.

This chain connects TRBV3-1 (or the pseudogene TRBV3-2) to TRBJ2-7; 13 bases align to TRBD2. The CDR3 length is 18 residues. The germline V gene encodes CDR1 LGHDT and CDR2 YNNKEL (reference sequence). V lost 3 bases, J lost 1 base, and 9 bases stayed unmatched. CDR3 coding DNA: TGTGCCAGCAGCCAGGTACTTAGACTAGCGGGAGGATCCTACGAGCAGTACTTC. It codes for CASSQVLRLAGGSYEQYF.

The chain couples TRBV5-6 to TRBJ2-5; tentatively, D is TRBD1 (5 bases). V shed 4 bases and J shed 1 base, with 8 bases lying between them. Germline V gene lookup returns CDR1 SGHDT and CDR2 YYEEEE. The CDR3 is 13 residues long. This CDR3 is CASSRTLQETQYF. CDR3 in DNA: TGTGCCAGCAGCCGGACACTCCAAGAGACCCAGTACTTC.

In DNA form, the CDR3 reads TGTGCCAGCAGCCACGAATTACTAGGCCCCGTAAATGAGCAGTTCTTC. Protein product: CASSHELLGPVNEQFF. V gene TRBV7-2 combines with J gene TRBJ2-1; weak D call: TRBD2 (5 bases). Trimming shortened V by 5 bases and J by 7 bases, and 21 bases separated the two germline ends. Germline CDR1 and CDR2: SGHTA and FQGNSA. The length of the CDR3 is 16 residues.

The chain links TRBV12-3 or TRBV12-4 to TRBJ1-1, with D uncertain. The germline V and J ends were trimmed by 3 bases and 7 bases, with 9 bases remaining between them. This CDR3 is 12 amino acids long. Written as DNA, the CDR3 is TGTGCCAGCAGTTTGGGGAGCGGTGAAGCTTTCTTT. It encodes CASSLGSGEAFF.

This chain joins TRBV6-5 and TRBJ2-3, with D unresolved. The CDR3 loop spans 13 amino acids. Germline V gene data show CDR1 as MNHEY and CDR2 as SVGAGI. V was shortened by 10 bases and J by 0 bases, with 11 bases between the two germline ends. CDR3 DNA sequence: TGTGCCACCGCCCGGTACAGCACAGATACGCAGTATTTT. This translates into CATARYSTDTQYF.